This T cell receptor beta chain was identified during a study of cytomegalovirus exposure and HLA in healthy donors. Study-wide context: The same platform was used for the 120 validation repertoires and the approximately 670 first-cohort repertoires, a later analysis reported. Whole-study findings and limits: The study recorded some 160 TCR beta chains that were cytomegalovirus-associated. First-cohort TCR clusters tended to co-occur in the 130 or so validation repertoires, a later analysis found. The classifier reportedly diagnosed cytomegalovirus status with high specificity and sensitivity.

The method was immunoSEQ multiplex PCR; TCRdb's version includes in-frame clones alone and lacks a portion of them. The sample carries 56,000 or so clones, more than 90% recorded once. The CDR3 has 10 amino acids. The germline CDR1 and CDR2 sequences are MNHNY and SVGAGI (reference sequence). Between the trimmed V and J ends, which lost 4 bases and 6 bases, there was a span of 3 bases. To note about this clone: No antigen is known for it.

This chain connects TRBV6-6 to TRBJ1-2; D remains unclear. The TCR comes from a man aged 18 to 29 in good health and CMV-seronegative. Specimen: PBMCs. This CDR3 is CASSFDGYTF. The CDR3 nucleotides read TGTGCCAGCAGTTTCGATGGCTACACCTTC.